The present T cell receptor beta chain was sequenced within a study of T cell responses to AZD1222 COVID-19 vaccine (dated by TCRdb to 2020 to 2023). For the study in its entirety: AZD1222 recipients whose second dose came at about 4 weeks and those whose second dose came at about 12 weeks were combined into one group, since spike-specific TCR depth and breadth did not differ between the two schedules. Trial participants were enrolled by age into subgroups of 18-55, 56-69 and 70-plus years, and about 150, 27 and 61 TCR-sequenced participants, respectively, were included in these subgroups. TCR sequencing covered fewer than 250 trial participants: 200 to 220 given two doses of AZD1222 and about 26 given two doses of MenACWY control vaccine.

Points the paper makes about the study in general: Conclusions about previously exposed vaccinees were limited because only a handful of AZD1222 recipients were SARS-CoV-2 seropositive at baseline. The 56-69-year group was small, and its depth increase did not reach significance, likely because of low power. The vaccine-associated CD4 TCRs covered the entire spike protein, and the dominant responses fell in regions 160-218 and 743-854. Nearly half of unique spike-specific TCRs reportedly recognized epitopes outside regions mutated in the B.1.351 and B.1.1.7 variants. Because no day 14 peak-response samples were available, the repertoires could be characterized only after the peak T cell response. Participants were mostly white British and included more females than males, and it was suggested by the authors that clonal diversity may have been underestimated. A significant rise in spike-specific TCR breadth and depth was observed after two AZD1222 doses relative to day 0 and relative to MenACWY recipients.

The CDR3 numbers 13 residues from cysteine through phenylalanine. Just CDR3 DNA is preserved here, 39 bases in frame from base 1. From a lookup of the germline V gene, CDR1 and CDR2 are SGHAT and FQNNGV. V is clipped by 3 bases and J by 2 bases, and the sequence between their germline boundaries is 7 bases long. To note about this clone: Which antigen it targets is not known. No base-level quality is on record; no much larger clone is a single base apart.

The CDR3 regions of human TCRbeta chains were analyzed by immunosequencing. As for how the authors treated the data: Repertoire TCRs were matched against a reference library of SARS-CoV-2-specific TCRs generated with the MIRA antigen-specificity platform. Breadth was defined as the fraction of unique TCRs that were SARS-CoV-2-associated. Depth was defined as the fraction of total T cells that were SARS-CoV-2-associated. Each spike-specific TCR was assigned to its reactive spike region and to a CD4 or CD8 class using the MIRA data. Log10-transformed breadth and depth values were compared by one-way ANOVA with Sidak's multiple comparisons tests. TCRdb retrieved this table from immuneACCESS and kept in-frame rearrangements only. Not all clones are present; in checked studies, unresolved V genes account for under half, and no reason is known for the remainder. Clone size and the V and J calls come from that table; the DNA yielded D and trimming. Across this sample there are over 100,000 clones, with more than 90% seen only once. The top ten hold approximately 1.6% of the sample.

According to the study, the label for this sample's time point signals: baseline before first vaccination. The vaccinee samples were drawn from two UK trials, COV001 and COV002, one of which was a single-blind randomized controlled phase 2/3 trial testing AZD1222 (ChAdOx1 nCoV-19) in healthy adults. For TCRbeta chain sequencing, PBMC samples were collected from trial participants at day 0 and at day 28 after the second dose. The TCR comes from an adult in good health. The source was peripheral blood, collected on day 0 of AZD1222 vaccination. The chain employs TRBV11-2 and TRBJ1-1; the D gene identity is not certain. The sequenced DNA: TGTGCCAGCAGCTTTGGGGAAAACACTGAAGCTTTCTTT. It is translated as CASSFGENTEAFF.